This TCR beta chain was recovered during a study of T cells in Graves' hyperthyroidism and ophthalmopathy. Study-wide results and caveats: Most thyroid clonotypes expanded above 0.001 were also detected in blood.

Researchers took RNA transcripts and amplified the TCR beta CDR3 regions from them. First-round RT-PCR with HTBI primers amplified the TCR CDR3 region. TCRdb reprocessed the multiplex PCR reads via MiXCR and lists one record per CDR3 protein. This sample has 300,000 to 400,000 distinct CDR3 sequences, with about 14% found just once. In germline, CDR1 is ENHRY, CDR2 SYGVKD. Deletions cut 10 bases from V and 1 base from J, with 11 bases between. The length of the CDR3 is 12 residues. This clonotype showed up many times. Its antigen is unknown. Lactation, pregnancy, other autoimmune disease or uncontrolled infection led to exclusion of patients.

The receptor was isolated from a woman aged 25 to 45 with Graves' ophthalmopathy. The V gene is TRBV10-3, the J gene TRBJ2-7; D is possibly TRBD1 or TRBD2 (5 bases each). The sequenced sample was blood. The DNA for the CDR3 is TGTGCCACGGGGACCATGTCCTACGAGCAGTACTTC. Translation: CATGTMSYEQYF.